Presented here are 25 T cell receptor beta chains from one specimen sequenced in a study of blood T cell repertoires in COVID-19. Generated by immunoSEQ multiplex PCR, the TCRdb table keeps only in-frame clones and is missing some. The sample contains a few hundred thousand clones, around 85% of which appear only once. What was sequenced was peripheral blood. The source is a human donor in a cohort sampled during active COVID-19.

The V gene is TRBV3-1 (or the pseudogene TRBV3-2), the J gene TRBJ1-5; tentative D call: TRBD1 (6 bases). The CDR3 loop spans 17 amino acids. The V end was cut by 0 bases, the J end by 0 bases, with 12 bases between. Looked up from germline, CDR1 is LGHDT and CDR2 is YNNKEL (reference sequence). The CDR3, as DNA: TGTGCCAGCAGCCAAGAGGGGGGGCGAAATAGCAATCAGCCCCAGCATTTT. Translated, it gives CASSQEGGRNSNQPQHF.

This chain connects TRBV25-1 to TRBJ1-2; TRBD1 agrees at 9 bases. The junction had 4 bases not matched to a gene; V was cut back by 6 bases and J by 2 bases. Per germline, CDR1 MGHDK and CDR2 SYGVNS. This CDR3 is built from 14 residues. The chain's CDR3 is CASSPTGGNYGYTF. In DNA, the CDR3 is TGTGCCAGCAGCCCGACAGGGGGGAACTATGGCTACACCTTC.

CDR3 DNA sequence: TGTGCCAGCAGCTTAGGGACAGTCGAGACCCAGTACTTC. Protein sequence: CASSLGTVETQYF. The V and J genes are TRBV7-9 and TRBJ2-5, with D possibly matching TRBD1 (6 bases). Germline lookup yields CDR1 SEHNR and CDR2 FQNEAQ (reference sequence). V shed 1 base and J shed 5 bases, with 8 bases lying between them. This CDR3 comprises 13 residues.

The rearrangement joins TRBV25-1 to TRBJ2-7, with TRBD1 matching over 7 bases. This CDR3 has 16 amino acids. Germline CDR1 MGHDK, CDR2 SYGVNS. Unmatched junction bases numbered 13, after V lost 3 bases and J lost 5 bases. The CDR3 loop reads CASSEAVAGGKNEQYF. In DNA form, the CDR3 reads TGTGCCAGCAGTGAGGCGGTAGCAGGGGGAAAGAACGAGCAGTACTTC.

DNA for the CDR3: TGTGCCAGTAGTTATAAGACAGGGGTCATCTACGAGCAGTACTTC. The encoded protein is CASSYKTGVIYEQYF. The genes are TRBV19 and TRBJ2-7; 8 nucleotides match TRBD1. The CDR3 spans 15 residues. In germline, CDR1 is LNHDA, CDR2 SQIVND (reference sequence). Germline trimming cut 5 bases from V and 3 bases from J; bases unmatched to any gene: 9. Full variable domain (rest looked up from reference TRBV19 and TRBJ2-7): DGGITQSPKYLFRKEGQNVTLSCEQNLNHDAMYWYRQDPGQGLRLIYYSQIVNDFQKGDIAEGYSVSREKKESFPLTVTSAQKNPTAFYLCASSYKTGVIYEQYFGPGTRLTVT.

This chain links TRBV7-9 with TRBJ2-7, with 11 bases fitting TRBD1. This CDR3 is built from 15 residues. Trimming took 6 bases from V and 4 from J; bases not matched to a gene: 8. Per the germline V gene, CDR1 is SEHNR and CDR2 is FQNEAQ (reference sequence). The CDR3 loop is CASRNSGQGEYEQYF. The CDR3 DNA is TGTGCCAGCAGAAATTCGGGACAGGGGGAATACGAGCAGTACTTC.

V gene TRBV15 combines with J gene TRBJ1-2; D is uncertain. V lost 3 bases, J lost 3 bases, and 5 bases lay in between. This CDR3 is built from 12 residues. The germline V gene has CDR1 LNHNV and CDR2 YYDKDF (reference sequence). This CDR3 reads CATSRADYGYTF. The CDR3 DNA reads TGTGCCACCAGCAGGGCAGACTATGGCTACACCTTC.

The chain employs TRBV12-3 or TRBV12-4 and TRBJ1-2; no clear D. The CDR3 covers 12 residues. V was clipped by 5 bases and J by 2 bases, with 6 bases between them. The CDR3 region is CASSQKNYGYTF. CDR3 in DNA: TGTGCCAGCAGTCAAAAAAACTATGGCTACACCTTC.

The CDR3, as DNA: TGTGCCAGCAGTTACCGGGACAGCGCAGTTTACGAGCAGTACTTC. Amino acid sequence: CASSYRDSAVYEQYF. The J gene is TRBJ2-7, the V gene TRBV6-5, with 7 positions matching TRBD1. Trimming took 2 bases from V and 4 from J; bases not matched to a gene: 8. The CDR3 covers 15 residues. CDR1 MNHEY and CDR2 SVGAGI come from the germline V gene.

This chain connects TRBV7-9 to TRBJ2-3; 9 bases fit TRBD1. CDR3 length equals 15 residues. CDR1 and CDR2 from the germline V gene are SEHNR and FQNEAQ (reference sequence). V trimming: 5 bases; J trimming: 0 bases; junction bases outside the gene matches: 3. CDR3: CASSPGTGSTDTQYF. The CDR3 DNA sequence: TGTGCCAGCAGCCCCGGGACAGGGAGCACAGATACGCAGTATTTT. Looking up the rest from reference TRBV7-9 and TRBJ2-3 gives the full variable domain: DTGVSQNPRHKITKRGQNVTFRCDPISEHNRLYWYRQTLGQGPEFLTYFQNEAQLEKSRLLSDRFSAERPKGSFSTLEIQRTEQGDSAMYLCASSPGTGSTDTQYFGPGTRLTVL.

The V gene is TRBV24-1, the J gene TRBJ2-3; possible D gene TRBD2, 6 bases. The V gene lost 4 bases and the J gene lost 2 bases, with 9 bases spanning the gap. The CDR3 consists of 14 residues. CDR1 is KGHDR and CDR2 is SFDVKD in the germline V gene. CDR3 region: CATSDAGYTDTQYF. The CDR3 DNA follows: TGTGCCACCAGTGACGCGGGGTACACAGATACGCAGTATTTT.

This chain joins TRBV13 and TRBJ2-4; D uncertain. CDR1 PRHDT and CDR2 FYEKMQ come from the germline V gene (reference sequence). V was cut by 5 bases and J by 1 base, with 9 bases left in between. The CDR3 covers 14 residues. This CDR3 is CASSSFEAKNIQYF. Written as DNA, the CDR3 is TGTGCCAGCAGCAGCTTCGAGGCCAAAAACATTCAGTACTTC. Together with reference TRBV13 and TRBJ2-4, the CDR3 gives the full variable domain: AAGVIQSPRHLIKEKRETATLKCYPIPRHDTVYWYQQGPGQDPQFLISFYEKMQSDKGSIPDRFSAQQFSDYHSELNMSSLELGDSALYFCASSSFEAKNIQYFGAGTRLSVL.

The chain has TRBV19 and TRBJ2-4; possibly TRBD1 for D (6 bases). The CDR3 extends over 15 amino acids. The V end was cut by 3 bases, the J end by 8 bases, with 17 bases between. CDR1 is LNHDA, CDR2 SQIVND, per germline (reference sequence). The CDR3, as DNA: TGTGCCAGTAGTATGACGCAGACCAAGGGGGACATTCAGTACTTC. Residues: CASSMTQTKGDIQYF.

The chain joins TRBV27 to TRBJ1-5, with 8 positions matching TRBD1. Trimming removed 5 bases from V and 6 bases from J; junction bases left unmatched: 6. The length of the CDR3 is 14 residues. Germline V gene data show CDR1 as MNHEY and CDR2 as SMNVEV (reference sequence). CDR3 nucleotides: TGTGCCAGCAGTCAGGGGGCCGCGGTTCAGCCCCAGCATTTT. Amino acid sequence: CASSQGAAVQPQHF.

This chain uses TRBV6-5 with TRBJ1-4; TRBD1 is a possible D gene (5 bases). The V end lost 8 bases, the J end lost 11 bases, and 12 bases lay between the germline ends. The CDR3 is made up of 11 amino acids. CDR1 MNHEY and CDR2 SVGAGI come from the germline V gene. The CDR3 nucleotides read TGTGCCAGCGCCAGGGAAGGCAAACTGTTTTTT. Its translation is CASAREGKLFF.

The chain has TRBV7-9 and TRBJ2-3, with 8 bases aligning to TRBD1. The CDR3 sequence is 17 residues long. Per the germline V gene, CDR1 is SEHNR and CDR2 is FQNEAQ (reference sequence). V was pared by 8 bases and J by 0 bases, with 13 bases of the junction left unmatched. The CDR3 sequence is CASRRRTGSTSTDTQYF. The CDR3 bases are TGTGCCAGCCGTAGAAGGACAGGGTCTACTAGCACAGATACGCAGTATTTT.

The chain couples TRBV19 to TRBJ1-1; a weak D match, TRBD1 (5 bases). From germline, CDR1 is LNHDA and CDR2 SQIVND (reference sequence). V was shortened by 3 bases and J by 1 base, with 9 bases between the two germline ends. The CDR3 has 14 amino acids. This CDR3 reads CASSISQGNTEAFF. CDR3 nucleotides: TGTGCCAGTAGTATCTCCCAGGGGAACACTGAAGCTTTCTTT. The variable domain in full, with the rest retrieved from reference TRBV19 and TRBJ1-1, is DGGITQSPKYLFRKEGQNVTLSCEQNLNHDAMYWYRQDPGQGLRLIYYSQIVNDFQKGDIAEGYSVSREKKESFPLTVTSAQKNPTAFYLCASSISQGNTEAFFGQGTRLTVV.

CDR3 loop: CASSLGREKEDYTF. CDR3 nucleotides: TGTGCCAGCTCACTGGGACGGGAGAAGGAAGACTACACCTTC. The chain combines TRBV18 with TRBJ1-2, with D possibly TRBD1 on 5 matching bases. This CDR3 has 14 residues. Germline V CDR1 and CDR2: KGHSH, LQKENI. Trimming pared 4 bases from V and 10 bases from J, leaving 19 bases between.

J is TRBJ1-5 and V is TRBV6-5; no firm D call. This CDR3 has 15 amino acids. Germline loops: CDR1 MNHEY, CDR2 SVGAGI. The V end lost 3 bases, the J end lost 0 bases, and 9 bases lay between the germline ends. This chain's CDR3 is CASSYKQHSNQPQHF. The CDR3, as DNA: TGTGCCAGCAGTTATAAACAGCATAGCAATCAGCCCCAGCATTTT.

The J gene is TRBJ2-4, the V gene TRBV2; D is perhaps TRBD2 (5 bases). Germline loops: CDR1 SNHLY, CDR2 FYNNEI. The ends were cut back, 4 bases at V and 8 bases at J, with 12 bases in the middle. The CDR3 spans 13 residues. In DNA, the CDR3 is TGTGCCAGCAGTGGAGGGCTTAGCGACATTCAGTACTTC. Protein sequence: CASSGGLSDIQYF. Supplemented by reference TRBV2 and TRBJ2-4, the full variable domain reads EPEVTQTPSHQVTQMGQEVILRCVPISNHLYFYWYRQILGQKVEFLVSFYNNEISEKSEIFDDQFSVERPDGSNFTLKIRSTKLEDSAMYFCASSGGLSDIQYFGAGTRLSVL.

Note on this clone: This same CDR3 is encoded by further DNA sequences in the sample. The chain couples TRBV2 to TRBJ2-7; no reliable D call. In germline, CDR1 is SNHLY, CDR2 FYNNEI. The CDR3 consists of 11 residues. V was shortened by 3 bases and J by 4 bases, with 4 bases between the two germline ends. The CDR3 DNA reads TGTGCCAGCAGTGACTATTACGAGCAGTACTTC. Translated: CASSDYYEQYF.

The chain joins TRBV6-5 to TRBJ2-3; TRBD1 matches at 10 bases. Unmatched junction bases numbered 9, after V lost 7 bases and J lost 5 bases. Germline-derived CDR1 and CDR2 are MNHEY and SVGAGI. The CDR3 runs 15 residues. The CDR3 is CASTLDRGRGDTQYF. The CDR3, as DNA: TGTGCCAGCACCCTCGACAGGGGGCGCGGAGATACGCAGTATTTT.

V gene TRBV9 combines with J gene TRBJ1-3, with 7 bases that match TRBD1. The CDR3 has 14 residues. J lost 3 bases, V lost 3 bases, and 3 bases had no gene match. In germline, CDR1 is SGDLS, CDR2 YYNGEE. This CDR3 is CASSAWDSGNTIYF. CDR3 sequence (DNA): TGTGCCAGCAGCGCCTGGGACAGTGGAAACACCATATATTTT.

This rearrangement joins TRBV5-5 to TRBJ1-2; tentative D call: TRBD1 (5 bases). The germline V gene has CDR1 SGHKS and CDR2 YYEKEE (reference sequence). The V gene lost 0 bases and the J gene lost 3 bases, with 15 bases spanning the gap. This CDR3 is 16 amino acids long. As DNA, the CDR3 is TGTGCCAGCAGCTTGGCTGTAACAGGTGGCGACTATGGCTACACCTTC. This encodes CASSLAVTGGDYGYTF.

This chain links TRBV7-6 with TRBJ1-1; tentatively, D is TRBD1 (5 bases). Germline CDR1 is SGHVS and CDR2 is FNYEAQ. Trimming removed 6 bases at V and 1 base at J, with 15 bases between. The CDR3 extends over 15 amino acids. CDR3 DNA sequence: TGTGCCAGCAGTATGGGGGGGGACGGGAACACTGAAGCTTTCTTT. It translates to CASSMGGDGNTEAFF. Drawing the rest from reference TRBV7-6 and TRBJ1-1, the complete variable domain is GAGVSQSPRYKVTKRGQDVALRCDPISGHVSLYWYRQALGQGPEFLTYFNYEAQQDKSGLPNDRFSAERPEGSISTLTIQRTEQRDSAMYRCASSMGGDGNTEAFFGQGTRLTVV.